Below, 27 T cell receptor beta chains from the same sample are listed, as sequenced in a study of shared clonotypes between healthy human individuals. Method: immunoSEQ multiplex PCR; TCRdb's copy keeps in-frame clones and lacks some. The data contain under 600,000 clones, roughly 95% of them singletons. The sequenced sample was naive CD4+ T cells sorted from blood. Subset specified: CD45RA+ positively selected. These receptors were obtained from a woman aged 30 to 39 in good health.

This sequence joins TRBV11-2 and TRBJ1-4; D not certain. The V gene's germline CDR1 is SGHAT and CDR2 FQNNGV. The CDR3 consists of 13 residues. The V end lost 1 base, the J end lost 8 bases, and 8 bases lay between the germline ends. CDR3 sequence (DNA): TGTGCCAGCAGCTTAGTCTCCCAGGAAAAACTGTTTTTT. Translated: CASSLVSQEKLFF.

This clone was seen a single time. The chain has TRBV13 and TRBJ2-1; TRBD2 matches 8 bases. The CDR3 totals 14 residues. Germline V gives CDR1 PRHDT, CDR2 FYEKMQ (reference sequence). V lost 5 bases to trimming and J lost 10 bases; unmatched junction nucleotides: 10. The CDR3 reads CASSRRGGLMEQFF. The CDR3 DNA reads TGTGCCAGCAGCCGCCGGGGGGGGTTGATGGAGCAGTTCTTC.

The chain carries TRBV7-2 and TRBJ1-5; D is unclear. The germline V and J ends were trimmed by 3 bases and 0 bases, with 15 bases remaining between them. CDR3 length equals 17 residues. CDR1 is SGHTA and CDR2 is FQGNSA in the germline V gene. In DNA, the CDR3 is TGTGCCAGCAGCTTTTTTCCGCAGGCAGGTAGCAATCAGCCCCAGCATTTT. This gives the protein CASSFFPQAGSNQPQHF. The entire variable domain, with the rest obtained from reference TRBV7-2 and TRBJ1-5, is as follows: GAGVSQSPSNKVTEKGKDVELRCDPISGHTALYWYRQSLGQGLEFLIYFQGNSAPDKSGLPSDRFSAERTGGSVSTLTIQRTQQEDSAVYLCASSFFPQAGSNQPQHFGDGTRLSIL.

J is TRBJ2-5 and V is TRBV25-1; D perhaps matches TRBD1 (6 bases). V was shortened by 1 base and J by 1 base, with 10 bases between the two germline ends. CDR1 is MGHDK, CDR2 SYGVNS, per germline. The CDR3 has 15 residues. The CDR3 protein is CASSEFGRGQETQYF. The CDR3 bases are TGTGCCAGCAGTGAATTTGGCAGGGGCCAAGAGACCCAGTACTTC.

Here the CDR3 reads CASSFEGNTEAFF. CDR3 coding DNA: TGTGCCAGCAGTTTTGAGGGGAACACTGAAGCTTTCTTT. The chain links TRBV27 to TRBJ1-1; D remains ambiguous. This CDR3 is 13 amino acids long. V lost 3 bases and J lost 1, with 6 bases in between. Germline lookup yields CDR1 MNHEY and CDR2 SMNVEV (reference sequence).

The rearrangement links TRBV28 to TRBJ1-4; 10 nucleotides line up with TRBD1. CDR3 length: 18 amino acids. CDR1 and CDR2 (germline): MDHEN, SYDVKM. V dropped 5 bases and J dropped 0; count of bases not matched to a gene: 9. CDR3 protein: CASSPPGQGIATNEKLFF. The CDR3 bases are TGTGCCAGCAGTCCCCCGGGACAGGGGATTGCAACTAATGAAAAACTGTTTTTT.

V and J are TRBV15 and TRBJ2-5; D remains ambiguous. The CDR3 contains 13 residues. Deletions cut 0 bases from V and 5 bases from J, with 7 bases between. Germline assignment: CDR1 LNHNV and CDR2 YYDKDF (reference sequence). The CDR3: CATSRDPSETQYF. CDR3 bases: TGTGCCACCAGCAGAGATCCCTCTGAGACCCAGTACTTC.

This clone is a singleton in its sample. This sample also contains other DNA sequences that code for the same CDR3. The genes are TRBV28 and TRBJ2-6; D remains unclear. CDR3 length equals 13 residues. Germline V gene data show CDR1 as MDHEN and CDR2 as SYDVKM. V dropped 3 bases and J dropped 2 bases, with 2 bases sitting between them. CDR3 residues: CASSFPGANVLTF. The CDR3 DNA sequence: TGTGCCAGCAGTTTTCCTGGGGCCAACGTCCTGACTTTC.

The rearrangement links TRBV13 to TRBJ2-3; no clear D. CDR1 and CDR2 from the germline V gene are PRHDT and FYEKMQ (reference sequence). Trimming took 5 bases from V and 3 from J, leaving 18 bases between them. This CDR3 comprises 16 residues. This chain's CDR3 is CASSTQLSSRTDTQYF. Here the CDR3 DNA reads TGTGCCAGCAGCACCCAACTGTCTTCTAGAACAGATACGCAGTATTTT.

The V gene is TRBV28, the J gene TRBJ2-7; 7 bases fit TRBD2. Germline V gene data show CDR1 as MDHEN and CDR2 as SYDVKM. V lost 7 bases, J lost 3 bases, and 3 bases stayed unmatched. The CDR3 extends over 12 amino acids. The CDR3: CASTSGIYEQYF. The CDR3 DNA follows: TGTGCCAGCACTAGCGGAATCTACGAGCAGTACTTC.

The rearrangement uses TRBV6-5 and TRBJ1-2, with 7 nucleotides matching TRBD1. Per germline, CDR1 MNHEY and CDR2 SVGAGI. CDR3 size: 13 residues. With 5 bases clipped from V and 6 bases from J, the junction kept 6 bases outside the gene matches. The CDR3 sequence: CASSIDRANGYTF. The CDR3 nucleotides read TGTGCCAGCAGTATTGACAGGGCGAATGGCTACACCTTC.

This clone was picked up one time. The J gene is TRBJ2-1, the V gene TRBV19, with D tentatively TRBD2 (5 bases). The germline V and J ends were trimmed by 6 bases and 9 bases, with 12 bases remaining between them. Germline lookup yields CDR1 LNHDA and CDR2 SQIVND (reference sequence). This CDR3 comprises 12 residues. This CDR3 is CASSRLRAEQFF. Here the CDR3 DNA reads TGTGCCAGTAGCCGCCTGAGGGCTGAGCAGTTCTTC.

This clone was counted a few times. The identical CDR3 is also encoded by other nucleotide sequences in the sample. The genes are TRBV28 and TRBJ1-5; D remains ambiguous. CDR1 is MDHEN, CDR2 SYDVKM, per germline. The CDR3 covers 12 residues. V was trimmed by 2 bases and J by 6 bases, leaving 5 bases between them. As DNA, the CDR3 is TGTGCCAGCAGTTTACCGGGTCAGCCCCAGCATTTT. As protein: CASSLPGQPQHF.

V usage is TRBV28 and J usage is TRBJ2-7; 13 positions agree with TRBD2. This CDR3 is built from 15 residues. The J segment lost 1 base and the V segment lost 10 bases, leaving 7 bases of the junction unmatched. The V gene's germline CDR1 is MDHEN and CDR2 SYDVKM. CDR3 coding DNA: TGTGCCACCGGGGCGACTAGCGGGAGGTCCTACGAGCAGTACTTC. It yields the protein CATGATSGRSYEQYF.

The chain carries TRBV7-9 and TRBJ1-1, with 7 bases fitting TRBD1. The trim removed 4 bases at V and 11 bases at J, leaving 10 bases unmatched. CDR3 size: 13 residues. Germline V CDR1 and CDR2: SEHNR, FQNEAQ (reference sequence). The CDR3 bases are TGTGCCAGCAGCTCACTACAGGGGCCCCCGGCTTTCTTT. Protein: CASSSLQGPPAFF.

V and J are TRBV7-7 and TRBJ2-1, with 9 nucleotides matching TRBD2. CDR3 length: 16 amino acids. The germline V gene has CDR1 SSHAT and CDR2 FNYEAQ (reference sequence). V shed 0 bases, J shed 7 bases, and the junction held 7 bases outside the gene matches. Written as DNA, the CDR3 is TGTGCCAGCAGCTTAGCGGCGGGAGGGCCGGATAATGAGCAGTTCTTC. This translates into CASSLAAGGPDNEQFF.

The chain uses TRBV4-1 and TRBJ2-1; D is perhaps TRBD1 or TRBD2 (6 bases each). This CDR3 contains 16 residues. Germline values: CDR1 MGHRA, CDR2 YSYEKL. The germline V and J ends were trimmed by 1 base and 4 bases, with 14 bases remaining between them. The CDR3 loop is CASSQGRGSGYNEQFF. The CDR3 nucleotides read TGCGCCAGCAGCCAAGGCAGGGGTAGCGGATACAATGAGCAGTTCTTC.

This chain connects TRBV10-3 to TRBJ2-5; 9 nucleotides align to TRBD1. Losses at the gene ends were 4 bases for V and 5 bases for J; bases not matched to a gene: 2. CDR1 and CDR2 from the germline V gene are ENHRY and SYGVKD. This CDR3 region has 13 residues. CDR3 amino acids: CAISAGQGETQYF. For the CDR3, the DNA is TGTGCCATCAGTGCTGGACAGGGGGAGACCCAGTACTTC.

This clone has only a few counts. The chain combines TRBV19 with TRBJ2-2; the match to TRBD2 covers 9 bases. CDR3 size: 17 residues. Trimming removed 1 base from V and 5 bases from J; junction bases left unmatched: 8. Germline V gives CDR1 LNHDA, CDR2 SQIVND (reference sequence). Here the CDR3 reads CASSIVSGREGTGELFF. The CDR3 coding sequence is TGTGCCAGTAGTATAGTTAGCGGGAGAGAGGGGACCGGGGAGCTGTTTTTT. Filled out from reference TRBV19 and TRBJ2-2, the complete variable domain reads DGGITQSPKYLFRKEGQNVTLSCEQNLNHDAMYWYRQDPGQGLRLIYYSQIVNDFQKGDIAEGYSVSREKKESFPLTVTSAQKNPTAFYLCASSIVSGREGTGELFFGEGSRLTVL.

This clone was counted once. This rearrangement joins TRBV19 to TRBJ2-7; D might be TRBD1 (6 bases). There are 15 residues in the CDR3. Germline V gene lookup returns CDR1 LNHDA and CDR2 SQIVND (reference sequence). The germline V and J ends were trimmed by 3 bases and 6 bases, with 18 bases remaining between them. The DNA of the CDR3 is TGTGCCAGTAGTATTAGACAGGTTAAAAAAGGCGAGCAGTACTTC. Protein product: CASSIRQVKKGEQYF.

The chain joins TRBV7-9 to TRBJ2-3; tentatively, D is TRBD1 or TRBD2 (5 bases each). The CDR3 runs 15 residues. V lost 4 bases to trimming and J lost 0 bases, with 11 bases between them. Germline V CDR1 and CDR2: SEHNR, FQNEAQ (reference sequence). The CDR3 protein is CASSSTGRSTDTQYF. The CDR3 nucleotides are TGTGCCAGCAGCTCGACGGGGCGGAGCACAGATACGCAGTATTTT.

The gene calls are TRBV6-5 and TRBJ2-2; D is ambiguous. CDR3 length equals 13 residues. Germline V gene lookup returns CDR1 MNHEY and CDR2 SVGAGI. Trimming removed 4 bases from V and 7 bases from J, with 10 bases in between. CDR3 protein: CASSSLRNGELFF. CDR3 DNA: TGTGCCAGCAGTTCGCTACGAAACGGGGAGCTGTTTTTT.

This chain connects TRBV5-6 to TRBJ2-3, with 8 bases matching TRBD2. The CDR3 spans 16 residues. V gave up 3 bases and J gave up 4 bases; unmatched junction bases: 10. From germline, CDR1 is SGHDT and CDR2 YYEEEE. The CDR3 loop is CASSSPTSGTADTQYF. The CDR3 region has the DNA TGTGCCAGCAGCTCACCTACTAGCGGAACTGCAGATACGCAGTATTTT.

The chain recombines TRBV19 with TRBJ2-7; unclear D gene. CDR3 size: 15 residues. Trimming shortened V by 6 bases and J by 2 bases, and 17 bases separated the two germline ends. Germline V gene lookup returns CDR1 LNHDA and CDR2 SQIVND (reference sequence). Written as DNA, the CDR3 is TGTGCCAGTAGAAGGACCAGCCCTGGGGCCTACGAGCAGTACTTC. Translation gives CASRRTSPGAYEQYF.

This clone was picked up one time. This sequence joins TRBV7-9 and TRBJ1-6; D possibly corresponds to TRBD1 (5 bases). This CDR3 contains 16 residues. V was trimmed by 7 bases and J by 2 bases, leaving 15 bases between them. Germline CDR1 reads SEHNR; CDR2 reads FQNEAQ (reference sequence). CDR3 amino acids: CASITREKPYNSPLHF. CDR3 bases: TGTGCCAGCATCACCAGGGAGAAGCCCTATAATTCACCCCTCCACTTT. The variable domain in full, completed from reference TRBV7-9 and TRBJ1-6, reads DTGVSQNPRHKITKRGQNVTFRCDPISEHNRLYWYRQTLGQGPEFLTYFQNEAQLEKSRLLSDRFSAERPKGSFSTLEIQRTEQGDSAMYLCASITREKPYNSPLHFGNGTRLTVT.

CDR3 in amino acids: CASSLDRGRGNTIYF. Written as DNA, the CDR3 is TGTGCCAGCAGCTTGGACAGGGGGCGAGGAAACACCATATATTTT. This chain links TRBV5-5 with TRBJ1-3; 9 bases are shared with TRBD1. CDR1 and CDR2 from the germline V gene are SGHKS and YYEKEE (reference sequence). V dropped 0 bases and J dropped 4; count of bases not matched to a gene: 2. CDR3 size: 15 residues.

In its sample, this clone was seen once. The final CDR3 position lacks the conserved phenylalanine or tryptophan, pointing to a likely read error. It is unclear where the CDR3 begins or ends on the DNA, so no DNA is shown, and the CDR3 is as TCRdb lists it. The CDR3 loop is CASSEQGIGEAWEA. The chain employs TRBV2 and TRBJ1-1; TRBD1 is the table's D call, not checked against the DNA. The CDR3 spans 14 residues, counting both ends. Germline-derived CDR1 and CDR2 are SNHLY and FYNNEI.